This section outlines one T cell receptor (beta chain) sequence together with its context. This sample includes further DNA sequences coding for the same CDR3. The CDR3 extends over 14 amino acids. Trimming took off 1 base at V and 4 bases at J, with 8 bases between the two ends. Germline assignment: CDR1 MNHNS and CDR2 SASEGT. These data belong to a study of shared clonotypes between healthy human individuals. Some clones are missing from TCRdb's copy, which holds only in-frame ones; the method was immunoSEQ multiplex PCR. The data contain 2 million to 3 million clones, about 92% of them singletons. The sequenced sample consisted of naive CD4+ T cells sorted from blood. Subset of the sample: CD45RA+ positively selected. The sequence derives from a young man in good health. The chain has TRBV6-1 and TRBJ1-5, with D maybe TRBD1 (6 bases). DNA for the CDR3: TGTGCCAGCAGTGAAGAACAGGGAAATCAGCCCCAGCATTTT. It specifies CASSEEQGNQPQHF.